Listed below are T cell receptor beta chains from one sample, sequenced in a study of T cell responses to AZD1222 COVID-19 vaccine. Sequenced by immunoSEQ multiplex PCR; TCRdb stores in-frame clones only, minus some. The repertoire has 150,000 to 200,000 clones, around 94% of them found once; the top ten carry 1% to 1.5%. The sequencing used peripheral blood, collected on day 0 of AZD1222 vaccination. These receptors originate from an adult in good health. The CDR3 runs from the conserved cysteine through the conserved F or W. Each record gives: CDR3 DNA, CDR3 protein, V gene, clone size, J gene, D gene. The D gene is left open where the match is weak. Size is stated for part of the rows, as once, few or many counts, or as a class when the clone is expanded.

DNA: TGCAGCGTGGAGCCGTGGGGAGAGGGCTACGAGCAGTACTTC; CDR3: CSVEPWGEGYEQYF; V: TRBV29-1; size: .; J: TRBJ2-7; D: .
DNA: TGTGCCAGCAACTTACAGGGAAATGAAAAACTGTTTTTT; CDR3: CASNLQGNEKLFF; V: TRBV12-3/TRBV12-4; size: .; J: TRBJ1-4; D: .
DNA: TGTGCCAGTACCTATGGGGCCTCTGGGGCCAACGTCCTGACTTTC; CDR3: CASTYGASGANVLTF; V: TRBV19; size: .; J: TRBJ2-6; D: .
DNA: TGCGCCAGCAGCTCCGGGACAGATTTAGTTCTCTATGGCTACACCTTC; CDR3: CASSSGTDLVLYGYTF; V: TRBV4-1; size: once; J: TRBJ1-2; D: TRBD1
DNA: TGTGCCAGCAGCTTAGCGCCGGGGACAGGGGCCAAAAACATTCAGTACTTC; CDR3: CASSLAPGTGAKNIQYF; V: TRBV7-8; size: .; J: TRBJ2-4; D: TRBD1
DNA: TGTGCCAGCAACTCACAGGGGGCTAGGGACATTCAGTACTTC; CDR3: CASNSQGARDIQYF; V: TRBV28; size: .; J: TRBJ2-4; D: TRBD1
DNA: TGTGCCACCAGCAGAGACCGTCCCGAAAACTATGGCTACACCTTC; CDR3: CATSRDRPENYGYTF; V: TRBV15; size: .; J: TRBJ1-2; D: .
DNA: TGTGCCAGCAGTGAAAATGGGTGGAGCACTGAAGCTTTCTTT; CDR3: CASSENGWSTEAFF; V: TRBV6-1; size: .; J: TRBJ1-1; D: .
DNA: TGTGCCAGCAGCCCGCAGGGTTCTGGAAACACCATATATTTT; CDR3: CASSPQGSGNTIYF; V: TRBV11-2; size: .; J: TRBJ1-3; D: .
DNA: TGCGCCAGCAGTCAATCGCTCGAAATAGCGGGACGGACGAACACTGAAGCTTTCTTT; CDR3: CASSQSLEIAGRTNTEAFF; V: TRBV23-1; size: .; J: TRBJ1-1; D: .
DNA: TGTGCCACCAGTGCCTACAATGAGCAGTTCTTC; CDR3: CATSAYNEQFF; V: TRBV24-1; size: .; J: TRBJ2-1; D: .
DNA: TGTGCCAGCAGCCAAGGGACAGTGGAAGGGACGCCCCAGCATTTT; CDR3: CASSQGTVEGTPQHF; V: TRBV3-1/TRBV3-2; size: .; J: TRBJ1-5; D: .